This T cell receptor (beta chain) was found in a study of blood T cell repertoires in COVID-19. Clones were sequenced by immunoSEQ multiplex PCR, and TCRdb holds only the in-frame ones, with some missing. Of about 150,000 clones detected, approximately 83% appear once; the ten largest clones hold less than 3.5%. The germline V gene encodes CDR1 MNHEY and CDR2 SVGAGI. CDR3 size: 11 residues. V was pared by 8 bases and J by 1 base, with 6 bases between. The genes are TRBV6-5 and TRBJ2-7; tentative D call: TRBD1 (5 bases). Sample: peripheral blood. This clonotype was obtained from a woman aged 55 to 70 with acute or convalescent COVID-19. DNA for the CDR3: TGTGCCAGCGGGGCATCCTACGAGCAGTACTTC. It yields the protein CASGASYEQYF.